Sequencing of this TCR beta chain was carried out in a study of T cells in women clearing cervical HPV infection. Whole-study context: Controls' single incident HPV16 infection cleared within 12 months without precancer.

CDR3 length equals 14 residues. The V end was cut by 7 bases, the J end by 5 bases, with 17 bases between. The germline gives CDR1 SEHNR, CDR2 FQNEAQ (reference sequence). Sequencing was performed with immunoSEQ multiplex PCR; in TCRdb, only in-frame clones are kept and a portion is missing. The sample data list more than 20,000 clones. Findings and limits, study-wide: Each sample's T-cell count was unknown, possibly confounding richness. Effector/memory and HPV-specific T cells were not isolated, and association timing is unknown. TRBV6-7 abundance was lower in cases than controls (around 0.11% versus 0.15%).

Worth noting for this clone: As yet, its antigen is unknown. The sequence runs out 3 residues before the end of the CDR3; the remainder is reconstructed from the germline J gene.

The chain couples TRBV7-9 to TRBJ2-5, with D possibly being TRBD2 (6 bases). This TCR came from a woman between 18 and 70 years old with a cervical HPV16 infection that either progressed to CIN3+ or cleared (not recorded which). Material for sequencing was blood buffy coat. The DNA read from the CDR3 is TGTGCCAGCAACCCCCGACTCGGGACTGAGACC. Translated, it gives CASNPRLGTET. From start to end, the CDR3 is CASNPRLGTETQYF. Full variable domain (outside the CDR3, taken from reference TRBV7-9 and TRBJ2-5): DTGVSQNPRHKITKRGQNVTFRCDPISEHNRLYWYRQTLGQGPEFLTYFQNEAQLEKSRLLSDRFSAERPKGSFSTLEIQRTEQGDSAMYLCASNPRLGTETQYFGPGTRLLVL.